The text below deals with one T cell receptor (beta chain). This record comes from a study of OX40 agonist ivuxolimab in advanced cancers. CDR3 length: 16 amino acids. Trimming pared 2 bases from V and 5 bases from J, leaving 18 bases between. Germline CDR1 is MGHDK and CDR2 is SYGVNS. Profiling relied on immunoSEQ multiplex PCR, and the TCRdb table lists in-frame clones only, not all of them. Of 45,000 to 50,000 clones listed, 60% to 85% are singletons. This TCR was recovered from an adult with an advanced solid tumor such as melanoma, head and neck, liver or kidney cancer. The V and J genes are TRBV25-1 and TRBJ1-2, with D possibly being TRBD1 (6 bases). The source was CD4+ or CD8+ T cells sorted from blood, collected in a trial of the OX40 agonist ivuxolimab. The CDR3 here is CASSEPLGPGAYGYTF. For the CDR3, the DNA is TGTGCCAGCAGTGAACCCCTAGGGCCAGGGGCTTATGGCTACACCTTC.